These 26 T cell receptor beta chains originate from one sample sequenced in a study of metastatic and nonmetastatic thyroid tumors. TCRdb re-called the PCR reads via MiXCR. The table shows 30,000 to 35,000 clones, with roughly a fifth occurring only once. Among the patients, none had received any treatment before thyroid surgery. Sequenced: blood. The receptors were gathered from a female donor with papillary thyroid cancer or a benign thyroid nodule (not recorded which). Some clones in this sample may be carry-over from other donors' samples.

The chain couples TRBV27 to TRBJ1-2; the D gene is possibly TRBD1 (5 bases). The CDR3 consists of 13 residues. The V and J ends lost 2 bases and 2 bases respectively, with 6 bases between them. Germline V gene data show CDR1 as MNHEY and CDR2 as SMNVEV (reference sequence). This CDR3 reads CASSLRGNYGYTF. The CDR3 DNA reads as TGTGCCAGCAGTTTACGGGGCAACTATGGCTACACCTTC.

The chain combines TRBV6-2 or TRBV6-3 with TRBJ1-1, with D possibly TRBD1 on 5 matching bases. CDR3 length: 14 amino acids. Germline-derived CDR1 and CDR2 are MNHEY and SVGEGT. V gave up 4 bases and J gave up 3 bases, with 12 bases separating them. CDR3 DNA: TGTGCCAGCAGTTCCGAGGGACGTTACACTGAAGCTTTCTTT. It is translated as CASSSEGRYTEAFF.

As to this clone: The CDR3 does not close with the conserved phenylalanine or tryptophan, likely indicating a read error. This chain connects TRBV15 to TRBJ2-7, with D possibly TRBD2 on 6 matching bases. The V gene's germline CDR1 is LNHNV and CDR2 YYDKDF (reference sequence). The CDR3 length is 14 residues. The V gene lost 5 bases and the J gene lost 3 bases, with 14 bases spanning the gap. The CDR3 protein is CATSLRRGSYEQYI. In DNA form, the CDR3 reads TGTGCCACCAGCTTAAGACGGGGGAGCTACGAGCAGTACATC.

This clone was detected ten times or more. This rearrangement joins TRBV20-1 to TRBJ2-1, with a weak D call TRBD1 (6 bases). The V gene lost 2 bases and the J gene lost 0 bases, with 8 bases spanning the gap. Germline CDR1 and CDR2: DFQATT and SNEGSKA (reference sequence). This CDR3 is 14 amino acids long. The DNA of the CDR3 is TGCAGTGCTAGACAGGGGAGCTCCTACAATGAGCAGTTCTTC. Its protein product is CSARQGSSYNEQFF.

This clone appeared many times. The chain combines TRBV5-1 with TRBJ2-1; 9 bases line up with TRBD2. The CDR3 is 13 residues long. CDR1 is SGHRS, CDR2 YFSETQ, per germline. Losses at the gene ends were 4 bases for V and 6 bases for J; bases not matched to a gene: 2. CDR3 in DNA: TGCGCCAGCAGCCTACTAGCGGGCAATGAGCAGTTCTTC. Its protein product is CASSLLAGNEQFF.

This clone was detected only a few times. The CDR3 sequence: CASSLRGGGEQYF. CDR3 nucleotide sequence: TGTGCCAGCAGTTTGAGGGGGGGCGGTGAGCAGTACTTC. The chain links TRBV12-3 or TRBV12-4 to TRBJ2-7; TRBD2 is a possible D gene (7 bases). V was cut by 3 bases and J by 7 bases, with 13 bases left in between. This CDR3 spans 13 amino acids.

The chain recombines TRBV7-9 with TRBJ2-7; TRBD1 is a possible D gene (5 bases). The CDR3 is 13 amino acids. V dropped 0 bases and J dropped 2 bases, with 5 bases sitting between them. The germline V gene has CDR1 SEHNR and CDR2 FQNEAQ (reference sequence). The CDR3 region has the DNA TGTGCCAGCAGCTTAGCAGGGGCCTACGAGCAGTACTTC. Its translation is CASSLAGAYEQYF.

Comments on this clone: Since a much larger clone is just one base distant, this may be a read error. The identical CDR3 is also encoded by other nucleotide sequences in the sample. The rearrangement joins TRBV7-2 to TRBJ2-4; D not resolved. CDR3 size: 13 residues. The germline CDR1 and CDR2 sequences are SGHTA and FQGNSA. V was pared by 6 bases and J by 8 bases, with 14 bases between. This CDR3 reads CASSPELGDIQYF. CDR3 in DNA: TGTGCCAGCAGTCCGGAGCTTGGGGACATTCAGTACTTC.

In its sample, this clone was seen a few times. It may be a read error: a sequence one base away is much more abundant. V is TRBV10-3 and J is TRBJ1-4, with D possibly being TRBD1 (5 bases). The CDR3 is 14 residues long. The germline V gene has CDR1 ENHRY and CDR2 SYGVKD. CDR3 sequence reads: CATSRGRANEKLFF. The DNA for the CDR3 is TGTGCCACCAGTCGGGGACGTGCTAATGAAAAACTGTTTTTT.

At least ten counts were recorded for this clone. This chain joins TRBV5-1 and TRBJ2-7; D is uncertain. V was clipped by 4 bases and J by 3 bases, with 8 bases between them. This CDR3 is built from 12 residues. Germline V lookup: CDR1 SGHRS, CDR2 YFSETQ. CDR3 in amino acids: CASSDPGYEQYF. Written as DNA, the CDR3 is TGCGCCAGCAGCGACCCGGGCTACGAGCAGTACTTC.

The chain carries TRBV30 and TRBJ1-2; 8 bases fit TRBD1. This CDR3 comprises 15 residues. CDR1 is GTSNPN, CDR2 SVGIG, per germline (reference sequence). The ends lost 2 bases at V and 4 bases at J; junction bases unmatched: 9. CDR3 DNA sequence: TGTGCCTGGAGTTCCCCAGGGGGCGTAAGCTATGGCTACACCTTC. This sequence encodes CAWSSPGGVSYGYTF.

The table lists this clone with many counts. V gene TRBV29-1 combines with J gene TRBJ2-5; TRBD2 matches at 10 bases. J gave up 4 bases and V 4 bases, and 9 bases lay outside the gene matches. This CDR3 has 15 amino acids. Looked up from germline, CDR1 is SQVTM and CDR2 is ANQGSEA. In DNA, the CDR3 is TGCAGCGTTGCCGGGAGCGGGGGGGCCGGAGAGACCCAGTACTTC. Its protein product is CSVAGSGGAGETQYF.

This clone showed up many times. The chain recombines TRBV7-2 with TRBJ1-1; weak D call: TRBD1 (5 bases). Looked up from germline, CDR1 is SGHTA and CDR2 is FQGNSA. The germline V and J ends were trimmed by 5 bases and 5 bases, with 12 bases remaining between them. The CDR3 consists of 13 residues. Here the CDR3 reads CASSPGRGTEAFF. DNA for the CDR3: TGTGCCAGCAGCCCCGGGCGGGGGACTGAAGCTTTCTTT.

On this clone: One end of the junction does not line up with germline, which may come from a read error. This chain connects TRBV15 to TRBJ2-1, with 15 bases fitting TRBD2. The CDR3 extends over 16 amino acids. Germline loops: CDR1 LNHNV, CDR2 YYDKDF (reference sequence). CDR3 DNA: TGTGCCGCCAGCAGGACTAGCGGGGGGGCCGGGGATGAGCAGTTCTTC. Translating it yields CAASRTSGGAGDEQFF.

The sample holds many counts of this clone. The CDR3 DNA follows: TGTGCCAGCAGCTTAAGTCTAGAACTCTATGAGCAGTTCTTC. It codes for CASSLSLELYEQFF. The chain is built from TRBV7-2 and TRBJ2-1; D gene ambiguous. The ends were cut back, 2 bases at V and 8 bases at J, with 13 bases in the middle. In germline, CDR1 is SGHTA, CDR2 FQGNSA. CDR3 length equals 14 residues.

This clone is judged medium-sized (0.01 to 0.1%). CDR3 coding DNA: TGTGCCAGCAGTTCGACTAGCGGGGGGGATGTAGAGACCCAGTACTTC. As protein: CASSSTSGGDVETQYF. The rearrangement links TRBV27 to TRBJ2-5; 14 nucleotides match TRBD2. The CDR3 runs to 16 residues. V trimming: 4 bases; J trimming: 4 bases; junction bases outside the gene matches: 5. Germline CDR1 and CDR2: MNHEY and SMNVEV (reference sequence).

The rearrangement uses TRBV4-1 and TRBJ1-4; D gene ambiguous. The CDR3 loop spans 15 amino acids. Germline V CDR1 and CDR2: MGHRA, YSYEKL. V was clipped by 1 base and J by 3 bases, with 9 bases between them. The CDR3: CASSQVLVPNEKLFF. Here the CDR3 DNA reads TGCGCCAGCAGCCAAGTTTTGGTCCCTAATGAAAAACTGTTTTTT.

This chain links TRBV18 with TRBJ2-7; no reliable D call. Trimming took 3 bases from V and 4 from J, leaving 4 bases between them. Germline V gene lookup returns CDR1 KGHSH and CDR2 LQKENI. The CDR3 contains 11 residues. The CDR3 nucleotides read TGTGCCAGCTCACCTAATTACGAGCAGTACTTC. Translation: CASSPNYEQYF. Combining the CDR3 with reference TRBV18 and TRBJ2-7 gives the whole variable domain NAGVMQNPRHLVRRRGQEARLRCSPMKGHSHVYWYRQLPEEGLKFMVYLQKENIIDESGMPKERFSAEFPKEGPSILRIQQVVRGDSAAYFCASSPNYEQYFGPGTRLTVT.

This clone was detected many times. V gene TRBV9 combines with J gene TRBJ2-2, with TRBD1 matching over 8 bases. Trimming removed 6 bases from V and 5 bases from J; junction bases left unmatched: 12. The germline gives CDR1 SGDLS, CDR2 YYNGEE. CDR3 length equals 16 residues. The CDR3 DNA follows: TGTGCCAGCACCGGTAGTTGGGGACAGGAGACCGGGGAGCTGTTTTTT. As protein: CASTGSWGQETGELFF.

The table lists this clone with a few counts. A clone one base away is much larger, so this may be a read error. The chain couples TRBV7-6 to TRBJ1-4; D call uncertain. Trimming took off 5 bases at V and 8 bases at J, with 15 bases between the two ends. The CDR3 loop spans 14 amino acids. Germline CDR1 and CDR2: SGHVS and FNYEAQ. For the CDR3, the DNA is TGTGCCAGCAGCCAGTGGGCAGGCGACGAAAAACTGTTTTTT. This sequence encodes CASSQWAGDEKLFF.

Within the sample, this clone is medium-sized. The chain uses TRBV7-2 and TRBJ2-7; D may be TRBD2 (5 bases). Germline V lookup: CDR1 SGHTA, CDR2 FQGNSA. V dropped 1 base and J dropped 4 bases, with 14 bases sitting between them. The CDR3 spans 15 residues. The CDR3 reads CASSLGPGLMYEQYF. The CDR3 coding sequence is TGTGCCAGCAGCTTAGGGCCGGGGTTGATGTACGAGCAGTACTTC.

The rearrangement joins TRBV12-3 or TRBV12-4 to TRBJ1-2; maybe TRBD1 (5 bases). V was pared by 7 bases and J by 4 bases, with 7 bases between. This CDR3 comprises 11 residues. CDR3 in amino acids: CASKGIYGYTF. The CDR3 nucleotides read TGTGCCAGCAAGGGGATCTATGGCTACACCTTC.

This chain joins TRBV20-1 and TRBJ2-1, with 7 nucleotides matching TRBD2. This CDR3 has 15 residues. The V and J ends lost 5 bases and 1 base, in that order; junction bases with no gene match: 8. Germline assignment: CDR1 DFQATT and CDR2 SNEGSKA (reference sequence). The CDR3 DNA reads TGCAGTGCTCTACCGGGAGCGGGGTCCTACAATGAGCAGTTCTTC. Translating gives CSALPGAGSYNEQFF.

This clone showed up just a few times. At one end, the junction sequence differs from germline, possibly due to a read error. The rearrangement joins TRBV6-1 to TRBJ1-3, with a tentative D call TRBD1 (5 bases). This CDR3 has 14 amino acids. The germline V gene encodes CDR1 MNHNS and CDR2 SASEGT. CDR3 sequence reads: CASGGRGSGDTIYF. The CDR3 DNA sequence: TGTGCCAGCGGTGGGCGGGGCTCTGGAGACACCATATATTTT.

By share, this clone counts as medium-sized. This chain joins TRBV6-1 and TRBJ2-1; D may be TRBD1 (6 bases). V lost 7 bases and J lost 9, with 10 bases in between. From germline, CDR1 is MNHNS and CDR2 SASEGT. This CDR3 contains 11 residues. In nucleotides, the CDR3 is TGTGCCAGCAAACAGGGAAGTGAGCAGTTCTTC. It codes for CASKQGSEQFF.

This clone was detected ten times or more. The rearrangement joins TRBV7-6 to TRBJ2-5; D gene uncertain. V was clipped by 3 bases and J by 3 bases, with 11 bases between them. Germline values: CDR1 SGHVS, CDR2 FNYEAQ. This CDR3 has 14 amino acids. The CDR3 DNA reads TGTGCCAGCAGCTTGGAACTTGATGAAGAGACCCAGTACTTC. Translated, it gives CASSLELDEETQYF.